One T cell receptor beta chain is described in this entry. Its matching antigen is unknown. This specimen belongs to a study of cytomegalovirus exposure and HLA in healthy donors. Study-level points and caveats: A further, later analysis showed that HLA-associated TCR beta chains (compared with equally common others) were more clonally expanded. The productive fraction for most TCR beta V segments was about 90% or about 30% in an earlier analysis. Some TCR beta chains (more than 150 of them) were listed as cytomegalovirus-associated. A missense DCLRE1C variant was associated with V- and J-gene trimming of TCR beta chains in a later analysis, and an independent cohort replicated the association.

Both 60 Vbeta primers and 13 Jbeta primers went into the PCR. Sequenced by immunoSEQ multiplex PCR; TCRdb stores in-frame clones only, minus some. The sample contains approximately 150,000 clones, over 80% of which appear only once. Germline-derived CDR1 and CDR2 are SNHLY and FYNNEI. The CDR3 contains 16 residues. Germline trimming cut 5 bases from V and 3 bases from J; bases unmatched to any gene: 3. This TCR was sampled from a male donor in good health and CMV-seronegative. The chain has TRBV2 and TRBJ2-1, with 14 bases identical to TRBD2. The sample taken for sequencing was PBMCs. CDR3 protein: CASSRLAGGYYNEQFF. DNA for the CDR3: TGTGCCAGCAGTCGACTAGCGGGAGGGTACTACAATGAGCAGTTCTTC. The variable domain in full, with the rest retrieved from reference TRBV2 and TRBJ2-1, is EPEVTQTPSHQVTQMGQEVILRCVPISNHLYFYWYRQILGQKVEFLVSFYNNEISEKSEIFDDQFSVERPDGSNFTLKIRSTKLEDSAMYFCASSRLAGGYYNEQFFGPGTRLTVL.